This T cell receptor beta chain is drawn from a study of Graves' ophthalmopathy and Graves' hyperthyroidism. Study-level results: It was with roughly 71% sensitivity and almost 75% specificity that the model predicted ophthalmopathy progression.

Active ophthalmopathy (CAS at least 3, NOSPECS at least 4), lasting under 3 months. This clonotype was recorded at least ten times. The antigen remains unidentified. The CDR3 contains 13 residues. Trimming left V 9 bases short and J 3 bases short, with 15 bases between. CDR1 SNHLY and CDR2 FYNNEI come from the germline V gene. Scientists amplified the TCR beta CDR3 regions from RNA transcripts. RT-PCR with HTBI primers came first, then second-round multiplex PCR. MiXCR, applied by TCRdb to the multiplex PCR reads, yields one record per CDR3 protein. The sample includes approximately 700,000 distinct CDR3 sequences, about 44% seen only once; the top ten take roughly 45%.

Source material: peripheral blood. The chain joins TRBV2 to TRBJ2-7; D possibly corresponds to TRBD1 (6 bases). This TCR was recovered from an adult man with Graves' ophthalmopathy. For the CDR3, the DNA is TGTGCCAGTAGCCTGACAGGAGACTACGAGCAGTACTTC. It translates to CASSLTGDYEQYF. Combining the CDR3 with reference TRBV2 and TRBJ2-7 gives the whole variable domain EPEVTQTPSHQVTQMGQEVILRCVPISNHLYFYWYRQILGQKVEFLVSFYNNEISEKSEIFDDQFSVERPDGSNFTLKIRSTKLEDSAMYFCASSLTGDYEQYFGPGTRLTVT.